The rows below give T cell receptor beta chains drawn from one sample of a study of regulatory T cells in long-lasting Graves disease. TCRdb re-called the multiplex PCR reads through MiXCR, storing one row per CDR3 protein. The repertoire holds roughly 500,000 distinct CDR3 sequences, roughly 14% seen once, with 10% in the top ten. This sample also belongs to another study, concerning T cells in Graves' hyperthyroidism and ophthalmopathy.

Sequenced here: peripheral blood mononuclear cells (PBMCs), sampled at new diagnosis, from a patient treated with antithyroid drugs. Receptor source: a man under 40 with Graves disease. CDR3s include the opening cysteine and the closing phenylalanine or tryptophan. D genes are given only for firm matches. A row's size may be missing; if present it is once, few, many or a size class.

CDR3 DNA | CDR3 protein | J gene | clone size | CDR3 length | D gene | V gene
TGTGCCAGCGGATTGGTGGGCACTGAAGCTTTCTTT | CASGLVGTEAFF | TRBJ1-1 | . | 12 | . | TRBV3-1
TGTGCCAGCAGTGAAAATTGGACAGTCTACGAGCAGTACTTC | CASSENWTVYEQYF | TRBJ2-7 | many | 14 | . | TRBV2
TGTGCCAGCAGTGGTGGGGTAGGAGATACGCAGTATTTT | CASSGGVGDTQYF | TRBJ2-3 | many | 13 | . | TRBV6-2/TRBV6-3
TGCGCCAGCAGCCAAGACCCCGTTGACAGGGTGTGGTATGGCTACACCTTC | CASSQDPVDRVWYGYTF | TRBJ1-2 | few | 17 | TRBD1 | TRBV4-1
TGTGCCAGTAGTATATTTTTCCGCGGACTAGCGGGAAGAACCGGGGAGCTGTTTTTT | CASSIFFRGLAGRTGELFF | TRBJ2-2 | . | 19 | TRBD2 | TRBV19
TGCGCCAGCAGCTTGGCTGGCGGGAGTTCCCCCTACGAGCAGTACTTC | CASSLAGGSSPYEQYF | TRBJ2-7 | many | 16 | TRBD2 | TRBV5-1
TGTGCCAGCAGGACAGGGGGCGGAGAGACCCAGTACTTC | CASRTGGGETQYF | TRBJ2-5 | many | 13 | TRBD1 | TRBV2
TGTGCCAGCCCTGACCCCCCAGGGGGCGACTATGGCTACACCTTC | CASPDPPGGDYGYTF | TRBJ1-2 | many | 15 | TRBD1 | TRBV2
TGTGCCAGCAGCCCCAGCGGGAAATCCAAAAACATTCAGTACTTC | CASSPSGKSKNIQYF | TRBJ2-4 | few | 15 | TRBD2 | TRBV9
TGTGCCAGCAGCCTGATCATGAACACTGAAGCTTTCTTT | CASSLIMNTEAFF | TRBJ1-1 | many | 13 | . | TRBV27
TGCAGTGCCCCTGAAGGAGGGGCATACAATGAGCAGTTCTTC | CSAPEGGAYNEQFF | TRBJ2-1 | many | 14 | . | TRBV20-1
TGTGCCACCAGCAGCCAAGGGAACACCGGGGAGCTGTTTTTT | CATSSQGNTGELFF | TRBJ2-2 | many | 14 | . | TRBV15
TGTGCCAGCAGCTTCGACGGACCTTATAGCAATCAGCCCCAGCATTTT | CASSFDGPYSNQPQHF | TRBJ1-5 | . | 16 | . | TRBV7-9
TGCGCCAGCAGCCAAGATACGGCACTTGGGGCCAACGTCCTGACTTTC | CASSQDTALGANVLTF | TRBJ2-6 | many | 16 | . | TRBV4-1
TGTGCCAGCCTTTCCGACAGGGAGCAGTACTTC | CASLSDREQYF | TRBJ2-7 | few | 11 | . | TRBV25-1
TGTGCCAGCAGTCCATGGGACAGGGGGGGTGGGACTGAAGTTTTCTTT | CASSPWDRGGGTEVFF | TRBJ1-1 | few | 16 | TRBD1 | TRBV28
TGTGCCAGCAGCCCAAGGGGGACTAGCGCCTACGGGCAGTACTTC | CASSPRGTSAYGQYF | TRBJ2-7 | once | 15 | TRBD2 | TRBV7-9
TGCGCCAGCAGCGTTGACGGCCACTATAATTCACCCCTCCACTTT | CASSVDGHYNSPLHF | TRBJ1-6 | many | 15 | . | TRBV5-1
TGTGCCGGACCGGGAGGTGTCGGGGAGCTGTTTTTT | CAGPGGVGELFF | TRBJ2-2 | once | 12 | TRBD2 | TRBV11-2
TGTGCCAGCAGCTTTTCGACAGGGGACTATGGCTACACCTTC | CASSFSTGDYGYTF | TRBJ1-2 | many | 14 | TRBD1 | TRBV7-8
TGTGCCAGCAGCCTTACATCTTTTGGAAACACCATATATTTT | CASSLTSFGNTIYF | TRBJ1-3 | many | 14 | . | TRBV27
TGTGCCAGCAGCTCGCCTCCCCGGGGCGGAAGGACCTACGAGCAGTACTTC | CASSSPPRGGRTYEQYF | TRBJ2-7 | . | 17 | . | TRBV5-4
TGTGCCAGCAGCTATGGGCAACCCTACGAGCAGTACTTC | CASSYGQPYEQYF | TRBJ2-7 | . | 13 | . | TRBV7-9
TGTGCCAGCAGTGATCTAGTAGCCGGGGGGAATGAAAAACTGTTTTTT | CASSDLVAGGNEKLFF | TRBJ1-4 | many | 16 | . | TRBV6-1
TGTGCCAGTAGGAAGGTGGGACAGGACCCGGTAGGGGAGACCCAGTACTTC | CASRKVGQDPVGETQYF | TRBJ2-5 | many | 17 | TRBD1 | TRBV19
TGCAGCTCAGGGTTTAGGAACGAGCAGTACTTC | CSSGFRNEQYF | TRBJ2-7 | . | 11 | . | TRBV20-1
TGTGCCAGCTCTTCCGCGGGAATGACAGATACGCAGTATTTT | CASSSAGMTDTQYF | TRBJ2-3 | once | 14 | . | TRBV18
TGCGCCAGCAGCTTGGGCGGTCGCTCCGCCGTCCTGACTTTC | CASSLGGRSAVLTF | TRBJ2-6 | . | 14 | . | TRBV5-1